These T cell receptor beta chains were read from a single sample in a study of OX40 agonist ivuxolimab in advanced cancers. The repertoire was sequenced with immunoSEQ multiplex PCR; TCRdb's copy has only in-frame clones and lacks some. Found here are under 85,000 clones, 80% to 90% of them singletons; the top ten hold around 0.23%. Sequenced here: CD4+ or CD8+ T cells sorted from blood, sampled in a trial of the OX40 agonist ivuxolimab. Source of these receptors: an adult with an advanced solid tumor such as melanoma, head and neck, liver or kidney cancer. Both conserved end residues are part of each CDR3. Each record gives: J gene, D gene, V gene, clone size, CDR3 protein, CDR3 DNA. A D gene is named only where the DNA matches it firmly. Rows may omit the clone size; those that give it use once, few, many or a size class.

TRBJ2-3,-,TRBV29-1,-,CSVEGEVTDTQYF,TGCAGCGTTGAGGGGGAGGTAACAGATACGCAGTATTTT
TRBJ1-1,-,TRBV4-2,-,CASSLGGGTNTEAFF,TGTGCCAGCAGCCTGGGGGGAGGAACAAACACTGAAGCTTTCTTT
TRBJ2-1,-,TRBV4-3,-,CASSQETDWPRKFF,TGCGCCAGCAGCCAGGAGACGGACTGGCCAAGGAAGTTCTTC
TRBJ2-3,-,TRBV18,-,CASSPPGGGTDTQYF,TGTGCCAGCTCACCCCCCGGGGGTGGTACAGATACGCAGTATTTT
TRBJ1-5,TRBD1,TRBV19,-,CASSIAQGLNQPQHF,TGTGCCAGTAGTATAGCACAGGGGTTAAATCAGCCCCAGCATTTT
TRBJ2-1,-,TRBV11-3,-,CASSWGDNEQFF,TGTGCCAGCAGCTGGGGGGACAATGAGCAGTTCTTC
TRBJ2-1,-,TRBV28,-,CASSLGAGNSYNEQFF,TGTGCCAGCAGTTTGGGGGCAGGGAATTCGTACAATGAGCAGTTCTTC
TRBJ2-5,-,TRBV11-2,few,CASSHPGYRQRFEAQYF,TGTGCCAGCAGCCACCCCGGATACAGACAACGCTTTGAGGCCCAGTACTTC
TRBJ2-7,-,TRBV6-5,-,CASSPLAPSSYEQYF,TGTGCCAGCAGTCCACTAGCTCCGAGCTCCTACGAGCAGTACTTC
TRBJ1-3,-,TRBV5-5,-,CASSLEVGYSGNTIYF,TGTGCCAGCAGCTTGGAGGTGGGATACTCTGGAAACACCATATATTTT
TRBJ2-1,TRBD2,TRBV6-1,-,CASSDDGLELNEQFF,TGTGCCAGCAGTGATGACGGACTAGAGCTCAATGAGCAGTTCTTC
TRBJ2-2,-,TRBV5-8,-,CASSSWGIRTGELFF,TGTGCCAGCAGCTCTTGGGGAATTCGCACCGGGGAGCTGTTTTTT
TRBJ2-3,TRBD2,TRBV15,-,CATSFSGRSPDTQYF,TGTGCCACCAGCTTTAGCGGGAGATCCCCAGATACGCAGTATTTT
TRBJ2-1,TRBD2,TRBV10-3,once,CAISGTSGMGPYNEQFF,TGTGCCATCAGTGGGACTAGCGGGATGGGGCCCTACAATGAGCAGTTCTTC
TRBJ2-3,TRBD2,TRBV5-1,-,CASSLLPASGRADTQYF,TGCGCCAGCAGCTTGTTACCCGCTAGCGGGAGGGCAGATACGCAGTATTTT
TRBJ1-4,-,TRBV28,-,CASSVSEKLFF,TGTGCCAGCAGTGTTAGTGAAAAACTGTTTTTT
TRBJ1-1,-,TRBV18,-,CASSDYRAEAFF,TGTGCCAGCTCGGATTACAGAGCTGAAGCTTTCTTT
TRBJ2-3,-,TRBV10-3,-,CAISPGRSTDTQYF,TGTGCCATCAGTCCAGGGAGAAGCACAGATACGCAGTATTTT
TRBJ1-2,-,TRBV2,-,CASSVSEEYGYTF,TGTGCCAGCAGTGTATCAGAAGAATATGGCTACACCTTC
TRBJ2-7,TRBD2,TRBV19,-,CASRAGSGSYEQYF,TGTGCCAGTAGAGCGGGGAGTGGCTCCTACGAGCAGTACTTC
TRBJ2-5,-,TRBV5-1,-,CASSLTGLYQETQYF,TGCGCCAGCAGCTTAACAGGGCTGTACCAAGAGACCCAGTACTTC
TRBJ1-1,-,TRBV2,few,CASSGEFGGIAFF,TGTGCCAGCAGTGGGGAGTTTGGGGGCATCGCTTTCTTT
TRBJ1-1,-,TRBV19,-,CASIWSGGMNTEAFF,TGTGCCAGTATATGGTCTGGAGGCATGAACACTGAAGCTTTCTTT
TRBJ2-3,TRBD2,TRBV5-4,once,CASSPGRGGTDTQYF,TGTGCCAGCAGCCCCGGTCGGGGGGGGACAGATACGCAGTATTTT
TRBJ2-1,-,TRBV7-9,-,CASNSQRSAARYNEQFF,TGTGCCAGCAACTCCCAGAGGAGCGCAGCCAGGTACAATGAGCAGTTCTTC
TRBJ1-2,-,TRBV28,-,CASRAGAGGGYTF,TGTGCCAGCAGGGCCGGGGCGGGAGGCGGCTACACCTTC
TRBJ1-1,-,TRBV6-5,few,CASSYSPQNTEAFF,TGTGCCAGCAGTTACTCCCCACAGAACACTGAAGCTTTCTTT
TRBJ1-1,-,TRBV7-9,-,CASTRRTEAFF,TGTGCCAGCACCCGCCGCACTGAAGCTTTCTTT
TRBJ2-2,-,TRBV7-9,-,CASSLGHLNTGELFF,TGTGCCAGCAGCTTGGGACATCTGAACACCGGGGAGCTGTTTTTT
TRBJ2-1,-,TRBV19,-,CASSIRGEGAEQFF,TGTGCCAGTAGTATTAGGGGGGAGGGCGCTGAGCAGTTCTTC
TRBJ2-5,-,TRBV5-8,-,CASSLLRGGEETQYF,TGTGCCAGCAGCTTGTTGAGGGGCGGTGAAGAGACCCAGTACTTC
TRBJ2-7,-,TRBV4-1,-,CASSQLTGFNYEQYF,TGCGCCAGCAGCCAACTTACAGGATTTAACTACGAGCAGTACTTC